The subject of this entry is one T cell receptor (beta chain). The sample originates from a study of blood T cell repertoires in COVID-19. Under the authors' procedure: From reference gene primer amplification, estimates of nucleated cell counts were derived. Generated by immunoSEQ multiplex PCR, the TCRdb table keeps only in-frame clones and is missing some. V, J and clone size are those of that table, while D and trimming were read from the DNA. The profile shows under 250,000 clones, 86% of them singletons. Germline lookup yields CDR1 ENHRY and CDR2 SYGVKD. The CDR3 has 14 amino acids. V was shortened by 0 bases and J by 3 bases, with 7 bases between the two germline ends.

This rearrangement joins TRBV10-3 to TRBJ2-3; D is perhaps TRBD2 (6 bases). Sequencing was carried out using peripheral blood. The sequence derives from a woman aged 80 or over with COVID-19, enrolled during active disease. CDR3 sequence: CAISESGGTDTQYF. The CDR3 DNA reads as TGTGCCATCAGTGAGTCGGGGGGAACAGATACGCAGTATTTT.